These T cell receptor beta chains were read from a single sample in a study of T cell responses to AZD1222 COVID-19 vaccine. Method: immunoSEQ multiplex PCR; TCRdb's copy keeps in-frame clones and lacks some. The sample records around 100,000 clones, 70% to 90% being singletons. Sequences were derived from peripheral blood, sampled 28 days after the second AZD1222 dose. The receptors here all came from an adult who received the AZD1222 COVID-19 vaccine. The CDR3 runs from the conserved cysteine through the conserved F or W. The order of the fields is J gene, clone size, V gene, D gene, CDR3 DNA, CDR3 protein. A D gene is named only where the DNA matches it firmly. Clone size is stated in some rows and not others, as once, few, many or a class when expanded.

>TRBJ2-7|-|TRBV10-3|TRBD1
TGTGCCATCAGCTCCGGGACAGGGATCTACGAGCAGTACTTC
CAISSGTGIYEQYF
>TRBJ1-2|-|TRBV19|TRBD1
TGTGCCAGTAGTACCAACGACAGGGTGACGGGCGGCTACACCTTC
CASSTNDRVTGGYTF
>TRBJ2-4|-|TRBV5-4|-
TGTGCCAGCAGCTTCCGACAGGAAAACATTCAGTACTTC
CASSFRQENIQYF
>TRBJ2-6|-|TRBV19|TRBD1
TGTGCCAGTAGTACTTATCCGGGACAGGGGGCTCCTGGGGCCAACGTCCTGACTTTC
CASSTYPGQGAPGANVLTF
>TRBJ1-1|-|TRBV28|-
TGTGCCAGCAGTTTAGGGCAGGGTCCGAACGCTGAAGCTTTCTTT
CASSLGQGPNAEAFF
>TRBJ1-2|-|TRBV5-1|-
TGCGCCAGCAGCTTGGAAAACTATGGCTACACCTTC
CASSLENYGYTF
>TRBJ2-4|-|TRBV28|TRBD2
TGTGCCAGCAGTTTAGGGCGGGAGGGCCCCCGGAACATTCAGTACTTC
CASSLGREGPRNIQYF
>TRBJ1-1|once|TRBV9|-
TGTGCCAGCAGCCCCCTCTGGGGGACCCCTAACCCTGAAGCTTTCTTT
CASSPLWGTPNPEAFF
>TRBJ2-3|-|TRBV4-1|TRBD2
TGCGCCAGCAGCCAACTGGGACTAGCCCCAGATACGCAGTATTTT
CASSQLGLAPDTQYF
>TRBJ1-1|few|TRBV18|-
TGTGCCAGCTCGGTCAGTAACACTGAAGCTTTCTTT
CASSVSNTEAFF
>TRBJ1-3|-|TRBV30|-
TGTGCCTGGAGTGTATGGTTTGGGCAGGGCTTTGTTGGAAACACCATATATTTT
CAWSVWFGQGFVGNTIYF
>TRBJ1-2|-|TRBV5-1|-
TGCGCCAGCAGCAGGGGGTCAGGGGATAACTATGGCTACACCTTC
CASSRGSGDNYGYTF
>TRBJ2-7|-|TRBV12-5|TRBD2
TGTGCTAGTGGTTTGGTAGTGCGGGGGGCATACGAGCAGTACTTC
CASGLVVRGAYEQYF
>TRBJ2-1|-|TRBV7-2|TRBD2
TGTGCCAGCAGCTTTGAGCGGGAGGGAGTCTACAATGAGCAGTTCTTC
CASSFEREGVYNEQFF
>TRBJ1-2|-|TRBV27|-
TGTGCCAGCAGGCGCAGCAACTATGGCTACACCTTC
CASRRSNYGYTF
>TRBJ1-2|-|TRBV6-6|-
TGTGCCAGCAGTCCCGACCGGACGAGCTACACCTTC
CASSPDRTSYTF
>TRBJ1-6|-|TRBV5-4|TRBD1
TGTGCCAGCAGCTTGGACAGGGGGGGACCCCTCCACTTT
CASSLDRGGPLHF
>TRBJ2-2|-|TRBV9|-
TGTGCCAGCAGCGTAGGGGTAGGGGACACCGGGGAGCTGTTTTTT
CASSVGVGDTGELFF
>TRBJ1-1|-|TRBV28|-
TGTGCCAGCAGTCCCCCGCAGGGTCCCACTGAAGCTTTCTTT
CASSPPQGPTEAFF
>TRBJ1-1|few|TRBV9|-
TGTGCCAGCAGCAAGGACAGCATGAACACTGAAGCTTTCTTT
CASSKDSMNTEAFF
>TRBJ2-7|-|TRBV19|TRBD1
TGTGCCAGTACCCCGGCAGGGGGCAACGAGCAGTACTTC
CASTPAGGNEQYF
>TRBJ2-1|-|TRBV7-2|-
TGTGCCAGCAGCTTTTACAATGAGCAGTTCTTC
CASSFYNEQFF
>TRBJ1-5|-|TRBV12-3/TRBV12-4|-
TGTGCCAGCAGTTTACTTGGGGATCAGCCCCAGCATTTT
CASSLLGDQPQHF
>TRBJ2-1|once|TRBV4-1|TRBD2
TGCGCCAGCAGCCACGACCGGGACTATGACAATGAGCAGTTCTTC
CASSHDRDYDNEQFF
>TRBJ1-4|-|TRBV19|-
TGTGCCAGTAGCAGGATGCATGAAAAACTGTTTTTT
CASSRMHEKLFF
>TRBJ1-5|once|TRBV20-1|-
TGCAGTGCTAGAGGCCCGGGGCCCCAGCATTTT
CSARGPGPQHF
>TRBJ2-3|-|TRBV13|TRBD2
TGTGCCAGCAGCTTAGAAATAGCGGGGGGGAACACAGATACGCAGTATTTT
CASSLEIAGGNTDTQYF
>TRBJ2-5|-|TRBV13|TRBD1
TGTGCCAGCAGCTTAAATCCGGGACAGCCTTTGGAGACCCAGTACTTC
CASSLNPGQPLETQYF
>TRBJ2-1|-|TRBV15|TRBD1
TGTGCCACCAGCAGAACCCGGGACAGGGCAACAAATGAGCAGTTCTTC
CATSRTRDRATNEQFF
>TRBJ2-1|-|TRBV5-5|TRBD2
TGTGCCAGCAGCTCCGGGACTAGCGGACGAAACAATGAGCAGTTCTTC
CASSSGTSGRNNEQFF
>TRBJ1-1|-|TRBV2|-
TGTGCCAGCCAGGGAGAAATGAACACTGAAGCTTTCTTT
CASQGEMNTEAFF
>TRBJ2-3|-|TRBV18|-
TGTGCCAGCTCACCTCCGGGGGCAGATACGCAGTATTTT
CASSPPGADTQYF
>TRBJ1-1|-|TRBV28|-
TGTGCCAGCAGTTTATTGGCAGCCGAAGCTTTCTTT
CASSLLAAEAFF
>TRBJ2-1|once|TRBV5-6|TRBD2
TGTGCCAGCAGCCCCGTCAGGACTAGCGGGATAAATGAGCAGTTCTTC
CASSPVRTSGINEQFF
>TRBJ1-2|-|TRBV30|-
TGTGCCTGGAGTGTATGGGGGTCCGGCTACACCTTC
CAWSVWGSGYTF
>TRBJ2-3|-|TRBV24-1|-
TGTGCCACCAGTGACTCGGACTCCTGGGGAGATACGCAGTATTTT
CATSDSDSWGDTQYF
>TRBJ1-1|-|TRBV7-2|-
TGTGCCAGCAGCTTAGACGCAGCGGTGAACACTGAAGCTTTCTTT
CASSLDAAVNTEAFF